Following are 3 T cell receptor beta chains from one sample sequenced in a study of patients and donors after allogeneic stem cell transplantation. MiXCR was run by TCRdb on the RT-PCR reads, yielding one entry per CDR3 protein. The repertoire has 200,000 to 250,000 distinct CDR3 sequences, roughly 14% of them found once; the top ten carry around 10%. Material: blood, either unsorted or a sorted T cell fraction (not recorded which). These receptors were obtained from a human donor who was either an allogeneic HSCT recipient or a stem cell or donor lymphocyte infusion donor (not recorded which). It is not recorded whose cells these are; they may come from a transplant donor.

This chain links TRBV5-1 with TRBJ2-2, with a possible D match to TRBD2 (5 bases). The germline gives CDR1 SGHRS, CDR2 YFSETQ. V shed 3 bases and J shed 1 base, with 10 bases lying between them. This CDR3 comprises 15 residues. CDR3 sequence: CASSSGLRNTGELFF. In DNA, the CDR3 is TGCGCCAGCAGCTCCGGACTGAGGAACACCGGGGAGCTGTTTTTT.

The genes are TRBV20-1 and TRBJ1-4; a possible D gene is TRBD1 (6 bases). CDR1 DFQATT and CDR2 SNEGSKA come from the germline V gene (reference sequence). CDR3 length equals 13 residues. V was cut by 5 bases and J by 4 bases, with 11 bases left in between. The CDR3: CSAGGQLNEKLFF. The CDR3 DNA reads TGCAGTGCTGGAGGACAGCTTAATGAAAAACTGTTTTTT.

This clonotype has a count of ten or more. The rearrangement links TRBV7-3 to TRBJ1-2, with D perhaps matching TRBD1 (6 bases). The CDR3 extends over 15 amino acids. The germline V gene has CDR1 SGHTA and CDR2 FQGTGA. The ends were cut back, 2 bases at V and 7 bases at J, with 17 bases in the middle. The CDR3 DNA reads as TGTGCCAGCAGCTTAGACCGGGGGGCCAGCATTGGCTACACCTTC. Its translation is CASSLDRGASIGYTF.